Listed below are T cell receptor beta chains from one sample, sequenced in a study of PD-L1 blockade in urothelial cancer. Repertoires were generated with immunoSEQ multiplex PCR, while TCRdb's copy carries only in-frame clones and drops some. The data hold 85,000 to 90,000 clones, with 85% to 95% observed a single time. The specimen was PBMCs, collected around atezolizumab (anti-PD-L1) treatment. The origin of the receptors is a man in his fifties or sixties with urothelial cancer. CDR3s include the opening cysteine and the closing phenylalanine or tryptophan. D genes are given only for firm matches. Not every row has a clone size; where given, it reads once, few, many or a size class.

v_call	clone_size	j_call	d_call	cdr3_aa	cdr3_nt
TRBV28	-	TRBJ1-5	TRBD1	CASSPPGGNQPQHF	TGTGCCAGCAGTCCACCAGGGGGGAATCAGCCCCAGCATTTT
TRBV7-7	-	TRBJ2-7	TRBD2	CASSLGSGSSYEQYF	TGTGCTAGCAGCTTAGGAAGCGGGAGTTCCTACGAGCAGTACTTC
TRBV7-8	-	TRBJ1-4	TRBD1	CASSRAGTVNEKLFF	TGTGCCAGCAGCAGAGCCGGGACAGTTAATGAAAAACTGTTTTTT
TRBV7-2	-	TRBJ2-1	TRBD2	CASSFLLAASYNEQFF	TGTGCCAGCAGCTTTCTCCTAGCGGCTTCCTACAATGAGCAGTTCTTC
TRBV15	-	TRBJ2-7	TRBD1	CATAMGQNSYEQYF	TGTGCCACCGCCATGGGACAGAACTCCTACGAGCAGTACTTC
TRBV5-6	-	TRBJ2-7	-	CASSLFRAYEQYF	TGTGCCAGCAGCTTGTTTCGAGCCTACGAGCAGTACTTC
TRBV4-1	-	TRBJ2-1	TRBD2	CASSHGTSGGEQFF	TGCGCCAGCAGCCACGGGACTAGCGGCGGTGAGCAGTTCTTC
TRBV7-2	-	TRBJ2-1	TRBD2	CASSLAGGLEQFF	TGTGCCAGCAGCTTAGCGGGGGGGTTAGAGCAGTTCTTC
TRBV29-1	-	TRBJ1-2	TRBD1	CSVDFQGASGYTF	TGCAGCGTTGACTTTCAGGGGGCTAGTGGCTACACCTTC
TRBV11-2	-	TRBJ2-7	-	CASSTPRDKSYEQYF	TGTGCCAGCAGCACGCCGAGGGACAAAAGCTACGAGCAGTACTTC
TRBV4-2	-	TRBJ2-7	TRBD2	CASSQVSGSSYEQYF	TGTGCCAGCAGCCAGGTTAGCGGGAGCTCCTACGAGCAGTACTTC
TRBV5-5	-	TRBJ1-2	TRBD1	CASSSGTADYGYTF	TGTGCCAGCAGTTCCGGGACAGCCGACTATGGCTACACCTTC
TRBV6-1	-	TRBJ2-7	TRBD2	CASSGLAAFYEQYF	TGTGCCAGCAGCGGGCTAGCGGCCTTCTACGAGCAGTACTTC
TRBV6-5	once	TRBJ2-3	TRBD1	CASTKGQGKPDTQYF	TGTGCCAGCACTAAAGGACAGGGAAAGCCAGATACGCAGTATTTT
TRBV4-3	once	TRBJ2-5	TRBD2	CASDKGGGVRETQYF	TGCGCCAGCGACAAGGGTGGGGGGGTTAGGGAGACCCAGTACTTC
TRBV27	-	TRBJ2-7	-	CASSYQGIQYF	TGTGCCAGCAGTTATCAGGGTATTCAGTACTTC
TRBV7-9	few	TRBJ1-6	-	CASSFDSSYNSPLHF	TGTGCCAGCAGCTTTGACAGCTCCTATAATTCACCCCTCCACTTT
TRBV7-6	-	TRBJ2-2	-	CASSALPGVPPDTGELFF	TGTGCCAGCAGCGCTCTACCAGGGGTCCCTCCCGACACCGGGGAGCTGTTTTTT
TRBV21-1	-	TRBJ2-3	-	CASSKGGTGLPDTQYF	TGTGCCAGCAGCAAGGGCGGGACAGGGCTCCCAGATACGCAGTATTTT
TRBV12-2	-	TRBJ1-2	-	CASRFMEGSHKPGGVGYTF	TGTGCAAGTCGCTTTATGGAGGGGAGCCATAAACCCGGAGGGGTTGGCTACACCTTC
TRBV2	-	TRBJ2-7	TRBD2	CASSREALAGAYEQYF	TGTGCCAGCAGCCGAGAAGCTTTAGCGGGAGCCTACGAGCAGTACTTC
TRBV7-6	few	TRBJ2-2	-	CASSPQNTGELFF	TGTGCCAGCAGCCCACAGAACACCGGGGAGCTGTTTTTT
TRBV30	-	TRBJ1-3	-	CAWSAGGSGNTIYF	TGTGCCTGGAGCGCCGGGGGCTCTGGAAACACCATATATTTT
TRBV9	-	TRBJ1-4	TRBD1	CASSLGTGSNEKLFF	TGTGCCAGCAGCCTCGGGACAGGGTCTAATGAAAAACTGTTTTTT
TRBV11-2	-	TRBJ2-7	-	CASSLGQRESMYF	TGTGCCAGCAGCTTAGGACAACGGGAAAGTATGTACTTC
TRBV5-1	-	TRBJ2-2	TRBD1	CASSTRQGAGSSTGELFF	TGCGCCAGCAGCACTCGACAGGGGGCGGGATCGAGCACCGGGGAGCTGTTTTTT
TRBV27	-	TRBJ2-2	-	CASSLLGEDGELFF	TGTGCCAGCAGTTTATTAGGGGAGGACGGGGAGCTGTTTTTT
TRBV5-4	-	TRBJ2-2	-	CASSLIGGGGTGELFF	TGTGCCAGCAGCCTCATAGGGGGGGGTGGAACCGGGGAGCTGTTTTTT
TRBV5-6	-	TRBJ2-5	TRBD2	CASSTRLAGGRAETQYF	TGTGCCAGCAGCACCCGACTAGCGGGAGGGCGGGCAGAGACCCAGTACTTC
TRBV7-9	-	TRBJ2-7	TRBD1	CASSPPLGQGGREQYF	TGTGCCAGCAGCCCCCCCTTGGGACAGGGGGGTCGCGAGCAGTACTTC
TRBV4-2	-	TRBJ2-1	-	CASSQDLARGAGNEQFF	TGTGCCAGCAGCCAAGATCTCGCCCGGGGGGCGGGGAATGAGCAGTTCTTC
TRBV4-2	-	TRBJ2-3	-	CASGKDPAPRADSQPTDTQYF	TGTGCCAGCGGCAAAGACCCAGCCCCCAGGGCTGATAGCCAGCCCACAGATACGCAGTATTTT
TRBV4-3	few	TRBJ2-1	-	CASSQLRTGGDEQFF	TGCGCCAGCAGCCAACTCCGGACAGGAGGGGATGAGCAGTTCTTC
TRBV7-8	-	TRBJ2-5	-	CASSIEETQYF	TGTGCCAGCAGTATCGAGGAGACCCAGTACTTC
TRBV5-4	-	TRBJ2-5	TRBD1	CASSPTGAETQYF	TGTGCCAGCAGCCCTACAGGGGCAGAGACCCAGTACTTC
TRBV30	-	TRBJ2-1	-	CAWSPGRDNEQFF	TGTGCCTGGAGTCCGGGTCGGGACAATGAGCAGTTCTTC
TRBV7-9	-	TRBJ2-5	-	CASSLGRETQYF	TGTGCCAGCAGTCTAGGTCGGGAGACCCAGTACTTC
TRBV6-4	-	TRBJ1-1	-	CASRNRVGDTEAFF	TGTGCCAGCAGAAACAGGGTCGGGGACACTGAAGCTTTCTTT
TRBV9	-	TRBJ2-2	TRBD1	CASSDGTGPNTGELFF	TGTGCCAGCAGCGATGGGACAGGGCCGAACACCGGGGAGCTGTTTTTT
TRBV1	-	TRBJ2-7	-	CTSSQVNATRTGTSYEQYF	TGCACCAGCAGCCAAGTTAATGCTACCCGGACAGGGACCTCCTACGAGCAGTACTTC
TRBV7-9	-	TRBJ1-4	-	CASSRGWGEKLFF	TGTGCCAGCAGCAGGGGTTGGGGTGAAAAACTGTTTTTT
TRBV18	-	TRBJ2-3	-	CASSPGSQLATTDTQYF	TGTGCCAGCTCACCAGGGTCCCAACTAGCTACCACAGATACGCAGTATTTT
TRBV4-1	-	TRBJ2-3	-	CASSQDPTGTDTQYF	TGCGCCAGCAGCCAAGACCCCACAGGGACAGATACGCAGTATTTT
TRBV5-8	-	TRBJ1-5	-	CASSLGDTKLRWEPQHF	TGTGCCAGCAGCTTGGGGGACACTAAACTGAGGTGGGAGCCCCAGCATTTT
TRBV7-9	-	TRBJ1-1	-	CASSRGGLHTEAFF	TGTGCCAGCAGCCGAGGGGGTCTCCACACTGAAGCTTTCTTT